This T cell receptor beta chain was obtained from a study of T-cell reconstitution after alpha-beta-depleted transplantation in children. Unique molecular identifiers were incorporated into the prepared TCRbeta library. TCRdb itself ran the PCR reads through MiXCR, one entry per CDR3 protein. Among about 980,000 distinct CDR3 sequences listed, about 29% were seen once. Overall study findings and caveats: The authors attributed T-cell counts and diversity one year after transplant mostly to newly produced T cells. By about two months after transplant, alpha-beta T cells reportedly arose from several hundred graft clones that had expanded. For some patients, TCRbeta diversity was high at day 60 because of recipient T cells and thymic progenitors that survived.

This clonotype was found many times. What it binds is not known. The sequencing here drew on PBMCs, mostly from graft donor cells, taken 360 days after TCRalphabeta/CD19-depleted stem cell transplant. The receptor was derived from a boy less than two years old who had a stem cell transplant for SCID, so the T cells may come from the graft donor.

This CDR3 reads CASSLGTSGANEQFF. CDR3 sequence (DNA): TGCGCCAGCAGCCTAGGGACTAGCGGGGCTAATGAGCAGTTCTTC. The chain is built from TRBV5-1 and TRBJ2-1; 13 bases line up with TRBD2. Germline assignment: CDR1 SGHRS and CDR2 YFSETQ. The CDR3 length is 15 residues. V lost 4 bases to trimming and J lost 7 bases; unmatched junction nucleotides: 5.